This T cell receptor beta chain was identified in a study of radiotherapy plus CTLA-4 blockade in lung cancer. Focal radiation was given together with CTLA-4 blockade (ipilimumab) to patients with chemo-refractory metastatic non-small-cell lung cancer. The table came from immunoSEQ multiplex PCR; TCRdb's copy has only in-frame clones and leaves some out. The table has approximately 65,000 clones, about 72% seen once. Concerning this clone: What it binds is not known.

The V gene's germline CDR1 is MDHEN and CDR2 SYDVKM. V was trimmed by 7 bases and J by 0 bases, leaving 13 bases between them. The CDR3 consists of 15 residues. Study-wide results and limits: According to reports, early shifts in blood T cell clones, alongside interferon-beta, forecast response most accurately. TCR clones originating in tumors grew in number in blood after radiotherapy plus ipilimumab.

This clonotype originated in a human donor with non-small cell lung cancer who had a complete response to radiotherapy plus ipilimumab. This specimen was peripheral blood, taken from a patient treated with radiotherapy plus ipilimumab. The rearrangement joins TRBV28 to TRBJ1-3; D is unclear. CDR3 loop: CASTRRLLSGNTIYF. For the CDR3, the DNA is TGTGCCAGCACTCGAAGGCTCCTCTCTGGAAACACCATATATTTT.